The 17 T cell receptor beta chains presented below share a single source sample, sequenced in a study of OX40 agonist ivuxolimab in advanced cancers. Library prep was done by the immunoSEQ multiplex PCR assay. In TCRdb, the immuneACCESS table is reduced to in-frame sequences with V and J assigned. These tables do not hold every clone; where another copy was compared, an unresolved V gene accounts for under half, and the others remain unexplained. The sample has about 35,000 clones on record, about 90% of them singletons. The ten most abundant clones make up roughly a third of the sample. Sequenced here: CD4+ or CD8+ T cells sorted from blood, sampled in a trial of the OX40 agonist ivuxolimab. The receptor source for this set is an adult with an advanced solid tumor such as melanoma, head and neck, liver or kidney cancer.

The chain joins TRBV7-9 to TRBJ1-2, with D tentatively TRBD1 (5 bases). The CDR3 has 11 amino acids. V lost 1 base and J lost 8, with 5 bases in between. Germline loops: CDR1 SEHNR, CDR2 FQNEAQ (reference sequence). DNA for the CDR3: TGTGCCAGCAGCTTAGAGGGGGGCTACACCTTC. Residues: CASSLEGGYTF.

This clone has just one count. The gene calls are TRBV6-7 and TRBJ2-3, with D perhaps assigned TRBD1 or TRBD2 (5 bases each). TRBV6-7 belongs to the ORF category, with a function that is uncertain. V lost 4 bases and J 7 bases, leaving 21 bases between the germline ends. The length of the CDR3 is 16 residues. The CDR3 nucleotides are TGTGCCAGCAGTTGTCCCGGGACCGGGAATGGAAATACGCAGTATTTT. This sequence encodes CASSCPGTGNGNTQYF.

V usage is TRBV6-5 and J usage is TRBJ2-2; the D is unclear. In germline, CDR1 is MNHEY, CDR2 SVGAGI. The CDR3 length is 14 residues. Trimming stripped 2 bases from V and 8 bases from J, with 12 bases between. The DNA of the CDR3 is TGTGCCAGCAGTTACAACCCTAGGATGGGGGAGCTGTTTTTT. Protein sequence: CASSYNPRMGELFF.

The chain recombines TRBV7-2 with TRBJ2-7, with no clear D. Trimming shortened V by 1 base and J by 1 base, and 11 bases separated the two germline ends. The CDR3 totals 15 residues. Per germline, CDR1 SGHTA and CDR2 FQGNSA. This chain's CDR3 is CASSLEYDGSYEQYF. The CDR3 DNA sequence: TGTGCCAGCAGCTTAGAGTATGATGGGTCCTACGAGCAGTACTTC.

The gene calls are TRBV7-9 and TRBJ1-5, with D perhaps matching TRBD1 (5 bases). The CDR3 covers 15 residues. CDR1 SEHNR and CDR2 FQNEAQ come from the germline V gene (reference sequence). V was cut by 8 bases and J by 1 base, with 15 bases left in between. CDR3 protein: CASAGGGASNQPQHF. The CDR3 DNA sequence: TGTGCCAGCGCCGGTGGGGGAGCCAGCAATCAGCCCCAGCATTTT.

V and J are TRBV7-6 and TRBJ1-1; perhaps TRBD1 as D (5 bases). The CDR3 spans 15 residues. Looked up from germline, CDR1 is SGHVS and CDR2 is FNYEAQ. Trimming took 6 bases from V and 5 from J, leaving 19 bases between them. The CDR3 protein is CASSPRGPGLTEAFF. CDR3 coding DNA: TGTGCCAGCAGTCCTCGGGGACCCGGTTTGACTGAAGCTTTCTTT.

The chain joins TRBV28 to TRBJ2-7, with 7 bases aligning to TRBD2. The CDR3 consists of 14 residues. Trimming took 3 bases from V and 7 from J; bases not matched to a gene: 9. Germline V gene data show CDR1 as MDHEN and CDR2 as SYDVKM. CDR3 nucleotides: TGTGCCAGCAGTTTCGGGACGGGGGGAAGGGAGCAGTACTTC. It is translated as CASSFGTGGREQYF.

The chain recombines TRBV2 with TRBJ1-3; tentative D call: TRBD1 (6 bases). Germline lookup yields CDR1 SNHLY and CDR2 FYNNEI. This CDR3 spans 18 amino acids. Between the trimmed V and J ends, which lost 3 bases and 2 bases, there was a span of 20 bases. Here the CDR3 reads CASSDAGAGSYPGNTIYF. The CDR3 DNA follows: TGTGCCAGCAGTGACGCGGGGGCAGGGAGTTATCCTGGAAACACCATATATTTT.

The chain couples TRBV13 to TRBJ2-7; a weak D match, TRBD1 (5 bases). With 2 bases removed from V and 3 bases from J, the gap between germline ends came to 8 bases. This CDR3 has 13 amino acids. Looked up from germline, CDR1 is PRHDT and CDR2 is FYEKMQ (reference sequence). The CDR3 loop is CASSLRQIYEQYF. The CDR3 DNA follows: TGTGCCAGCAGCTTAAGACAGATCTACGAGCAGTACTTC.

CDR3 loop: CAIRGTANTEAFF. In DNA, the CDR3 is TGTGCCATCAGAGGGACAGCGAACACTGAAGCTTTCTTT. The chain carries TRBV19 and TRBJ1-1; 7 positions agree with TRBD1. Germline-derived CDR1 and CDR2 are LNHDA and SQIVND (reference sequence). The junction had 6 bases not matched to a gene; V was cut back by 10 bases and J by 1 base. This CDR3 comprises 13 residues.

The CDR3 DNA follows: TGTGCCAGCAGTTTATCGTGGGGCGGGGATGAGCAGTTCTTC. Amino acid sequence: CASSLSWGGDEQFF. The chain links TRBV27 to TRBJ2-1; the D gene is possibly TRBD2 (6 bases). The CDR3 runs 14 residues. V lost 0 bases and J 8 bases, leaving 11 bases between the germline ends. The germline gives CDR1 MNHEY, CDR2 SMNVEV (reference sequence).

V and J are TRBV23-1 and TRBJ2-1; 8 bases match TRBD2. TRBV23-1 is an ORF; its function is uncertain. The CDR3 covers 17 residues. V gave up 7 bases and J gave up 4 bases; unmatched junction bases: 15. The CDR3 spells CASNKMWGGRSYNEQFF. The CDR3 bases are TGCGCCAGCAATAAGATGTGGGGCGGGAGGAGTTACAATGAGCAGTTCTTC.

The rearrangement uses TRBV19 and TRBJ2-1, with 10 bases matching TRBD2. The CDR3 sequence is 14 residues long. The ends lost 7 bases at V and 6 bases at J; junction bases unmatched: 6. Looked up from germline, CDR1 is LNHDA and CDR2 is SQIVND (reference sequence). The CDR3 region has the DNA TGTGCCAGTAAGGTTTGGACTAGCGGCAATGAGCAGTTCTTC. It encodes CASKVWTSGNEQFF.

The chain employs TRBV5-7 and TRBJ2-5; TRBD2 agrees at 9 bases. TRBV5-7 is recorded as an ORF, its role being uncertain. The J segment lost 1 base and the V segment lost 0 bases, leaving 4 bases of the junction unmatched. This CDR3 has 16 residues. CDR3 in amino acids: CASSLDPGLAQETQYF. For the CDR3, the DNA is TGTGCCAGCAGCTTGGATCCGGGACTAGCCCAAGAGACCCAGTACTTC.

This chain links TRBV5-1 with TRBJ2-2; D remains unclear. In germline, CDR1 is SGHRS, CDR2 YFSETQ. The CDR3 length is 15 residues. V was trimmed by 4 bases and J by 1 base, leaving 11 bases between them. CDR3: CASSIYTENTGELFF. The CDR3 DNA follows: TGCGCCAGCAGCATCTATACAGAGAACACCGGGGAGCTGTTTTTT.

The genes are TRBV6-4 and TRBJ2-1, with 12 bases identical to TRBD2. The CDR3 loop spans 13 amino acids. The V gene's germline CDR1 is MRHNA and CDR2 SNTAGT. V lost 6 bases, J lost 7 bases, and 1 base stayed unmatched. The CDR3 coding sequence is TGTGCCAGCAGAGGGACTAGCGGGAATGAGCAGTTCTTC. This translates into CASRGTSGNEQFF.

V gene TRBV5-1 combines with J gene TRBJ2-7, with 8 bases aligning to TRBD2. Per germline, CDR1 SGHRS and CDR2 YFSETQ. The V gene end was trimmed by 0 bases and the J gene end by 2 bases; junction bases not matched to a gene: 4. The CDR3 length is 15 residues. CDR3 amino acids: CASSLEGLAAYEQYF. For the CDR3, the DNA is TGCGCCAGCAGCTTGGAAGGACTAGCAGCCTACGAGCAGTACTTC.